The 18 T cell receptor beta chains in this list originate from one sample, sequenced in a study of control samples from healthy donors and cancer patients. Method: immunoSEQ multiplex PCR; TCRdb's copy keeps in-frame clones and lacks some. The profile covers 120,000 or so clones, with 70% to 90% appearing a single time and about 2.9% taken by the ten largest. Sequenced material: blood. The receptors here all came from a man aged 55 to 70 in good health.

The chain links TRBV20-1 to TRBJ1-6; D is undetermined. The V gene lost 3 bases and the J gene lost 7 bases, with 10 bases spanning the gap. The CDR3 sequence is 13 residues long. Looked up from germline, CDR1 is DFQATT and CDR2 is SNEGSKA (reference sequence). The CDR3 is CSASQQLNSPLHF. CDR3 nucleotides: TGCAGTGCTAGTCAGCAGCTGAATTCACCCCTCCACTTT.

CDR3: CATSDPAMEDGYTF. The CDR3 DNA follows: TGTGCCACCAGTGACCCGGCGATGGAGGATGGCTACACCTTC. The rearrangement links TRBV24-1 to TRBJ1-2, with D hard to call. CDR1 and CDR2 (germline): KGHDR, SFDVKD. The CDR3 contains 14 residues. Deletions cut 4 bases from V and 6 bases from J, with 14 bases between.

The chain carries TRBV6-5 and TRBJ2-6, with D uncertain. The V gene's germline CDR1 is MNHEY and CDR2 SVGAGI. The CDR3 sequence is 13 residues long. The V end was cut by 6 bases, the J end by 0 bases, with 3 bases between. In DNA form, the CDR3 reads TGTGCCAGCAGATTCTCTGGGGCCAACGTCCTGACTTTC. It is translated as CASRFSGANVLTF.

The chain recombines TRBV5-5 with TRBJ1-1; tentative D call: TRBD1 (5 bases). With 3 bases removed from V and 4 bases from J, the gap between germline ends came to 16 bases. Germline V gives CDR1 SGHKS, CDR2 YYEKEE (reference sequence). This CDR3 region has 15 residues. CDR3: CASSSLGGIPTEAFF. Written as DNA, the CDR3 is TGTGCCAGCAGCTCTCTCGGGGGAATTCCCACTGAAGCTTTCTTT.

The CDR3 nucleotides read TGTGCCAGCAGCCGCAATTACTATGGCTACACCTTC. Translation: CASSRNYYGYTF. V gene TRBV3-1 (or the pseudogene TRBV3-2) combines with J gene TRBJ1-2; D call uncertain. Trimming took 4 bases from V and 3 from J, leaving 6 bases between them. Germline V gene sequence: CDR1 LGHDT, CDR2 YNNKEL (reference sequence). This CDR3 has 12 amino acids.

This clone appeared a few times. CDR3 protein: CASSYELRTEAFF. In nucleotides, the CDR3 is TGTGCCAGCAGTTACGAACTGAGGACTGAAGCTTTCTTT. The chain recombines TRBV6-6 with TRBJ1-1; D not certain. CDR3 length: 13 amino acids. Trimming removed 2 bases from V and 5 bases from J, with 9 bases in between. Germline V gene sequence: CDR1 MNHNY, CDR2 SVGAGI (reference sequence).

The chain employs TRBV30 and TRBJ1-6, with TRBD1 matching over 9 bases. Looked up from germline, CDR1 is GTSNPN and CDR2 is SVGIG (reference sequence). After removal of 2 bases from V and 3 bases from J, the junction contained 5 bases not matched to a gene. CDR3 size: 16 residues. The CDR3 sequence is CAWSSADRGYNSPLHF. CDR3 coding DNA: TGTGCCTGGAGTTCAGCGGACAGGGGCTATAATTCACCCCTCCACTTT.

The V gene is TRBV27, the J gene TRBJ2-7, with 8 bases aligning to TRBD1. V shed 5 bases, J shed 5 bases, and the junction held 5 bases outside the gene matches. This CDR3 is built from 13 residues. Per germline, CDR1 MNHEY and CDR2 SMNVEV (reference sequence). CDR3 loop: CASSGRGLDEQYF. As DNA, the CDR3 is TGTGCCAGCAGTGGCAGGGGGCTCGACGAGCAGTACTTC.

CDR3 residues: CASSPPPFFSVREGYSPLHF. The CDR3 nucleotides are TGTGCCAGCAGTCCCCCCCCCTTTTTTAGTGTCAGGGAAGGATATTCACCCCTCCACTTT. The chain joins TRBV27 to TRBJ1-6, with TRBD1 as a possible D gene (5 bases). This CDR3 has 20 amino acids. Trimming cost V 5 bases and J 8 bases, with 31 bases left between them. CDR1 and CDR2 (germline): MNHEY, SMNVEV (reference sequence).

The chain combines TRBV18 with TRBJ2-3; 10 positions agree with TRBD2. CDR1 is KGHSH, CDR2 LQKENI, per germline. Trimming cost V 5 bases and J 2 bases; bases outside gene matches: 7. The CDR3 has 16 amino acids. This chain's CDR3 is CASSKLAGPLTDTQYF. Here the CDR3 DNA reads TGTGCCAGCTCAAAACTAGCGGGGCCGCTCACAGATACGCAGTATTTT.

This clone was detected once. This chain joins TRBV6-5 and TRBJ1-4, with D possibly TRBD1 on 5 matching bases. V was trimmed by 7 bases and J by 4 bases, leaving 16 bases between them. CDR3 size: 15 residues. Germline V gene sequence: CDR1 MNHEY, CDR2 SVGAGI. In DNA form, the CDR3 reads TGTGCCAGCAAAATCACCGGGGGGGATAATGAAAAACTGTTTTTT. It encodes CASKITGGDNEKLFF.

The chain combines TRBV30 with TRBJ2-3; no definite D call. This CDR3 has 14 residues. Germline V lookup: CDR1 GTSNPN, CDR2 SVGIG (reference sequence). V was clipped by 3 bases and J by 1 base, with 11 bases between them. The CDR3 protein is CAWSAPPRTDTQYF. The CDR3 DNA follows: TGTGCCTGGAGCGCACCCCCACGCACAGATACGCAGTATTTT.

The chain employs TRBV13 and TRBJ2-3; 9 bases line up with TRBD2. Germline V gene data show CDR1 as PRHDT and CDR2 as FYEKMQ (reference sequence). The length of the CDR3 is 15 residues. After removal of 2 bases from V and 2 bases from J, the junction contained 2 bases not matched to a gene. The CDR3, as DNA: TGTGCCAGCAGCTTAAGACTAGCGGACACAGATACGCAGTATTTT. This sequence encodes CASSLRLADTDTQYF.

Worth noting for this clone: The same CDR3 can be traced to other DNA sequences in this sample. This chain uses TRBV5-1 with TRBJ1-2; the D gene is possibly TRBD1 (5 bases). V was clipped by 0 bases and J by 4 bases, with 7 bases between them. Germline lookup yields CDR1 SGHRS and CDR2 YFSETQ. The CDR3 consists of 13 residues. The CDR3 coding sequence is TGCGCCAGCAGCTTGGATGGGGGCTATGGCTACACCTTC. It encodes CASSLDGGYGYTF. The full variable domain, rest sourced from reference TRBV5-1 and TRBJ1-2, is KAGVTQTPRYLIKTRGQQVTLSCSPISGHRSVSWYQQTPGQGLQFLFEYFSETQRNKGNFPGRFSGRQFSNSRSEMNVSTLELGDSALYLCASSLDGGYGYTFGSGTRLTVV.

The chain uses TRBV25-1 and TRBJ1-3; 10 positions match TRBD1. Unmatched junction bases numbered 12, after V lost 6 bases and J lost 7 bases. Germline values: CDR1 MGHDK, CDR2 SYGVNS. The CDR3 contains 16 residues. In DNA, the CDR3 is TGTGCCAGCAGCGCTAAGCAGGGACAGGGGCTTAACACCATATATTTT. Translating it yields CASSAKQGQGLNTIYF.

Here the CDR3 DNA reads TGCGCCAGCAGCCAGACCGGGGCAGGGTATCAAACTGAAGCTTTCTTT. It codes for CASSQTGAGYQTEAFF. This chain joins TRBV10-1 and TRBJ1-1, with D possibly matching TRBD1 (5 bases). With 6 bases removed from V and 5 bases from J, the gap between germline ends came to 22 bases. CDR3 length: 16 residues. Germline V lookup: CDR1 WNHNN, CDR2 SYGVQD (reference sequence).

This rearrangement joins TRBV4-3 to TRBJ1-2, with D maybe TRBD1 (6 bases). The V end lost 3 bases, the J end lost 2 bases, and 16 bases lay between the germline ends. Germline-derived CDR1 and CDR2 are LGHNA and YSLEER. The CDR3 contains 16 residues. The CDR3 bases are TGCGCCAGCAGCCAGGGACATGATGGAAGGAACTATGGCTACACCTTC. Its protein product is CASSQGHDGRNYGYTF.

The gene calls are TRBV5-1 and TRBJ2-7; 7 bases are shared with TRBD1. Germline values: CDR1 SGHRS, CDR2 YFSETQ. V lost 3 bases, J lost 2 bases, and 5 bases stayed unmatched. CDR3 length: 14 amino acids. The DNA for the CDR3 is TGCGCCAGCAGCTCCGGGACAGTGACCTACGAGCAGTACTTC. This codes for CASSSGTVTYEQYF.